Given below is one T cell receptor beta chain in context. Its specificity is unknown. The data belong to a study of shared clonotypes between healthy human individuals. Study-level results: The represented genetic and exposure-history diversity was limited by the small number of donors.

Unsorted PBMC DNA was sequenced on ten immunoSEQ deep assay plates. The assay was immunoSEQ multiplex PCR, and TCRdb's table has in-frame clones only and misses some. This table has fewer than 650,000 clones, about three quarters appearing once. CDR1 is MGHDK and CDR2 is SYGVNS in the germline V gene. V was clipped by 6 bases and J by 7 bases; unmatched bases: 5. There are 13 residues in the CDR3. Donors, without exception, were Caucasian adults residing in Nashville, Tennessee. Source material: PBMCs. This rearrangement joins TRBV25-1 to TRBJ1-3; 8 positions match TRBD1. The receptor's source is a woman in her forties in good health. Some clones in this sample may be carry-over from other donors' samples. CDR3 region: CASRGDRMNTIYF. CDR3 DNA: TGTGCCAGCAGAGGGGACAGGATGAACACCATATATTTT. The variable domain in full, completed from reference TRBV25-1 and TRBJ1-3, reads EADIYQTPRYLVIGTGKKITLECSQTMGHDKMYWYQQDPGMELHLIHYSYGVNSTEKGDLSSESTVSRIRTEHFPLTLESARPSHTSQYLCASRGDRMNTIYFGEGSWLTVV.